The 10 T cell receptor beta chains below all came from one sample that was sequenced in a study of T cell repertoires in cytomegalovirus infection. MiXCR, run by TCRdb on the reads, gives a single entry per CDR3 protein. The table lists approximately 700,000 distinct CDR3 sequences, 35% of them singletons. Specimen: PBMCs. Receptors were obtained from a human donor in good health (CMV status not recorded). Some clones in this sample may be carry-over from other donors' samples.

The CDR3 reads CASSIVGGPDTEAFF. The CDR3 coding sequence is TGTGCCAGTAGTATAGTGGGGGGTCCGGACACTGAAGCTTTCTTT. This chain joins TRBV19 and TRBJ1-1; tentatively, D is TRBD1 (5 bases). The V gene lost 1 base and the J gene lost 3 bases, with 12 bases spanning the gap. The germline V gene has CDR1 LNHDA and CDR2 SQIVND (reference sequence). The CDR3 is 15 residues long.

This clonotype was counted a few times. The chain combines TRBV12-3 or TRBV12-4 with TRBJ2-7, with 7 bases that match TRBD1. The CDR3 is 14 residues long. With 5 bases clipped from V and 3 bases from J, the junction kept 7 bases outside the gene matches. The CDR3 DNA reads TGTGCCAGCAGTGCCGGACAGGCCGACTACGAGCAGTACTTC. Amino acids: CASSAGQADYEQYF.

CDR3 sequence (DNA): TGTGCCAGCACCCCAGGACGGAACTACGAGCAGTACTTC. Its translation is CASTPGRNYEQYF. The chain combines TRBV7-9 with TRBJ2-7; D call uncertain. Trimming shortened V by 7 bases and J by 3 bases, and 13 bases separated the two germline ends. CDR3 length equals 13 residues. The germline V gene encodes CDR1 SEHNR and CDR2 FQNEAQ (reference sequence).

About this clonotype itself: Because it lacks the conserved phenylalanine or tryptophan at the end, this CDR3 is likely a read error. The CDR3 loop reads CASSSPVAGVWEQYL. CDR3 bases: TGTGCCAGCAGTTCCCCCGTAGCGGGGGTCTGGGAGCAGTACTTA. The chain uses TRBV27 and TRBJ2-7, with TRBD2 matching over 9 bases. The junction had 11 bases not matched to a gene; V was cut back by 4 bases and J by 7 bases. CDR1 is MNHEY, CDR2 SMNVEV, per germline (reference sequence). This CDR3 is 15 amino acids long.

This clonotype was found a few times. This chain links TRBV7-9 with TRBJ2-7; 7 positions match TRBD1. V shed 4 bases and J 5 bases; nucleotides not matched to a gene: 2. The CDR3 has 12 residues. Germline V gives CDR1 SEHNR, CDR2 FQNEAQ (reference sequence). CDR3 sequence: CASSWTGDEQYF. The DNA for the CDR3 is TGTGCCAGCAGCTGGACAGGCGACGAGCAGTACTTC. The full variable domain, rest sourced from reference TRBV7-9 and TRBJ2-7, is DTGVSQNPRHKITKRGQNVTFRCDPISEHNRLYWYRQTLGQGPEFLTYFQNEAQLEKSRLLSDRFSAERPKGSFSTLEIQRTEQGDSAMYLCASSWTGDEQYFGPGTRLTVT.

This clonotype showed up many times. The chain joins TRBV7-8 to TRBJ2-7, with D perhaps TRBD1 (7 bases). There are 15 residues in the CDR3. Trimming shortened V by 0 bases and J by 4 bases, and 13 bases separated the two germline ends. From germline, CDR1 is SGHVS and CDR2 FQNEAQ. CDR3 sequence: CASSLARQGGYEQYF. CDR3 nucleotides: TGTGCCAGCAGCTTAGCGAGGCAGGGGGGATACGAGCAGTACTTC.

This clonotype came up a few times. This rearrangement joins TRBV20-1 to TRBJ2-7, with TRBD2 matching over 12 bases. V shed 5 bases, J shed 5 bases, and the junction held 7 bases outside the gene matches. Germline V gene sequence: CDR1 DFQATT, CDR2 SNEGSKA (reference sequence). The CDR3 is made up of 14 amino acids. CDR3: CSAGTSGRRDEQYF. CDR3 coding DNA: TGCAGTGCTGGTACTAGCGGGAGGCGCGACGAGCAGTACTTC.

The J gene is TRBJ2-3, the V gene TRBV7-2, with TRBD2 identical over 7 bases. There are 13 residues in the CDR3. Trimming at V came to 7 bases and at J to 4 bases, leaving 5 bases not matched to a gene. Germline CDR1 SGHTA, CDR2 FQGNSA. The CDR3 is CASMVAGADTQYF. CDR3 DNA sequence: TGTGCCAGCATGGTGGCGGGAGCAGATACGCAGTATTTT.

This clonotype was detected only a few times. The V gene is TRBV12-3 or TRBV12-4, the J gene TRBJ1-5; D gene unclear. The length of the CDR3 is 12 residues. V was cut by 5 bases and J by 7 bases, with 9 bases left in between. CDR3 protein: CASSAMGQPQHF. For the CDR3, the DNA is TGTGCCAGCAGTGCCATGGGGCAGCCCCAGCATTTT.

This sequence joins TRBV11-2 and TRBJ1-2; D possibly corresponds to TRBD1 (5 bases). V dropped 1 base and J dropped 6 bases, with 15 bases sitting between them. Per germline, CDR1 SGHAT and CDR2 FQNNGV. The CDR3 length is 15 residues. The CDR3 region has the DNA TGTGCCAGCAGCTTAGTTCAGGGACCACATAATGGCTACACCTTC. It is translated as CASSLVQGPHNGYTF.